This TCR beta chain was captured in a study of blood T cell repertoires in COVID-19 (dated by TCRdb to the early 2020s). Some background on the complete study: Samples covering the acute and convalescent phases of COVID-19 were provided by collaborators in the United States, Italy and Spain. The prospective study material was composed of cDNA or gDNA derived from T cells, B-cell-depleted T cells, or PBMCs. Deeply sampled blood TCRbeta repertoires from subjects exposed to, actively infected with, or recovered from COVID-19 were included in the dataset. The repertoires were released in a freely available public database intended as a resource for research on the immune response to SARS-CoV-2. Samples were obtained from the ongoing ImmuneRACE study (first 160 participants) and from about 1,300 subjects provided by 6 global collaborators. A de-identified subject ID, COVID-19 status, age in years and sex were almost always included in the sample metadata. Where HLA class I and class II types were available, the types were taken from metadata supplied by the sample provider, not from assay-based typing. The full study reports these points: The quantity of clinical and demographic metadata differed by source and by participant and was supplied without curation.

TCRbeta CDR3 regions were amplified from genomic DNA using the immunoSEQ Assay, a bias-controlled multiplex PCR. In the paper's pipeline: The number of nucleated cells in each sample was estimated from the amplification of reference gene primers within the assay. To quantify the absolute abundance of each unique TCRbeta CDR3 rearrangement, sequence reads were collapsed and filtered. For each sample, productive Simpson clonality was calculated as the square root of Simpson's diversity index over productive rearrangements. Imported from immuneACCESS, the table was reduced by TCRdb to in-frame sequences with V and J called. These copies leave out some clones; in studies compared against another copy, an unresolved V gene accounts for under half, and the cause of the remainder is not known. V, J and clone size are taken as reported in that table, and D and trimming were inferred from the DNA itself. This sample has 100,000 or so clones in its table, and approximately 92% of those were observed once. Of the sample, approximately 6% is held by the ten largest clones.

Turning to this clone: No antigen is known for it. No much larger clone is present one base from it, and per-base qualities are unavailable.

Collaborating institutions collected whole blood in K2EDTA tubes following their own protocols. For TCRbeta analysis, collaborator samples were shipped as frozen whole blood, as isolated PBMCs, or as DNA extracted from either sample type. V is pared back by 6 bases and J by 0 bases, with 21 bases lying between the germline termini. The CDR3 has 18 amino acids, counting the end cysteine and phenylalanine. The DNA shown is the 54-base CDR3, in frame from base 1. Looking up the germline V gene yields CDR1 MDHEN and CDR2 SYDVKM. Sample: peripheral blood. The chain joins TRBV28 to TRBJ1-3; the D gene is perhaps TRBD1, on 6 matching bases. The TCR comes from a woman aged 55-69 years with active COVID-19. The sequence in DNA is TGTGCCAGCAGGAGGGCCATTGGGGGCCTTAGCTCTGGAAACACCATATATTTT. Its amino acids are CASRRAIGGLSSGNTIYF.